A selection of T cell receptor beta chains follows, all from one sample in a study of T cell responses to AZD1222 COVID-19 vaccine. Profiling relied on immunoSEQ multiplex PCR, and the TCRdb table lists in-frame clones only, not all of them. The profile shows some 170,000 clones, around 94% of them singletons. The sample consisted of peripheral blood, taken on day 0 of AZD1222 vaccination. The receptors originated from an adult in good health. Each CDR3 is given without its conserved first and last residue.

J: TRBJ2-1; V: TRBV10-3; CDR3: ARSHLAGDHEQF
J: TRBJ1-1; V: TRBV5-1; CDR3: ASSLTVDTEAF
J: TRBJ2-3; V: TRBV19; CDR3: ASSKVRESTDTQY
J: TRBJ2-1; V: TRBV5-1; CDR3: ASTDGTSGSGEQF
J: TRBJ1-6; V: TRBV28; CDR3: ASSLFGQAANSPLH
J: TRBJ1-2; V: TRBV5-5; CDR3: ASSAWTDKSNYGYT
J: TRBJ2-7; V: TRBV9; CDR3: ASSVATGRTLGEQY
J: TRBJ2-1; V: TRBV19; CDR3: ASSIDQASGIYNEQF
J: TRBJ2-2; V: TRBV5-1; CDR3: ASSFRGVVDTGELF
J: TRBJ2-1; V: TRBV3-1/TRBV3-2; CDR3: ASSFFPDRLNEQF
J: TRBJ1-2; V: TRBV5-1; CDR3: ASSPDRAGGYT
J: TRBJ2-5; V: TRBV3-1/TRBV3-2; CDR3: ASSQDRPSPWETQY
J: TRBJ1-2; V: TRBV7-9; CDR3: ASSLEGGPNYGYT
J: TRBJ2-7; V: TRBV30; CDR3: AWSWEYEQY
J: TRBJ1-5; V: TRBV12-3/TRBV12-4; CDR3: ASSPDYNQPQH
J: TRBJ2-2; V: TRBV18; CDR3: ASSPPGQRNTGELF
J: TRBJ1-3; V: TRBV14; CDR3: ASSRDRVDTIY
J: TRBJ1-5; V: TRBV27; CDR3: ASSPQGSRNQPQH
J: TRBJ1-2; V: TRBV6-2/TRBV6-3; CDR3: ASSYSRARGDYGYT
J: TRBJ1-2; V: TRBV20-1; CDR3: SARGGYT
J: TRBJ2-2; V: TRBV5-4; CDR3: ASSLEPNTGELF
J: TRBJ2-4; V: TRBV28; CDR3: ASRATWLPPGGRYIQY
J: TRBJ2-1; V: TRBV19; CDR3: ASSPGLAAVSPYNEQF
J: TRBJ2-5; V: TRBV7-9; CDR3: ASSFGGRNQETQY
J: TRBJ2-7; V: TRBV19; CDR3: ASSPGLGYEQY
J: TRBJ2-7; V: TRBV5-6; CDR3: ASSLTGMRDEQY
J: TRBJ1-5; V: TRBV3-1/TRBV3-2; CDR3: ASSRGQGGSQPQH
J: TRBJ1-4; V: TRBV18; CDR3: ASSPTGTGNEKLF
J: TRBJ1-2; V: TRBV7-8; CDR3: ASSSGTGIIYGYT
J: TRBJ1-2; V: TRBV19; CDR3: ASRSQGANIDYGYT
J: TRBJ2-5; V: TRBV7-9; CDR3: ASSLGAGSQETQY
J: TRBJ2-3; V: TRBV5-1; CDR3: ASSTTGGTDTQY
J: TRBJ1-5; V: TRBV5-4; CDR3: ASSLQGGNQPQH